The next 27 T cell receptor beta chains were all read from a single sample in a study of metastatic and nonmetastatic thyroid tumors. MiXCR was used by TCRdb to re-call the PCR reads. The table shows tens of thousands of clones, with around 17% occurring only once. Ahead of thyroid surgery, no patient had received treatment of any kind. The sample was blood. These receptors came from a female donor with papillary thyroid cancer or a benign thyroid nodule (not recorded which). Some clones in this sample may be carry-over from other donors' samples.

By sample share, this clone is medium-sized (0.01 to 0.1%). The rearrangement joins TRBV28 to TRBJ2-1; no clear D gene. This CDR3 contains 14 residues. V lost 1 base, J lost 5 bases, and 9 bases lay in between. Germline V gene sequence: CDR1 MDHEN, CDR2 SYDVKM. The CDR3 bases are TGTGCCAGCAGTTTATTGGGTAGGGACAATGAGCAGTTCTTC. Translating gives CASSLLGRDNEQFF. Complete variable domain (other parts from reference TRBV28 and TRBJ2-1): DVKVTQSSRYLVKRTGEKVFLECVQDMDHENMFWYRQDPGLGLRLIYFSYDVKMKEKGDIPEGYSVSREKKERFSLILESASTNQTSMYLCASSLLGRDNEQFFGPGTRLTVL.

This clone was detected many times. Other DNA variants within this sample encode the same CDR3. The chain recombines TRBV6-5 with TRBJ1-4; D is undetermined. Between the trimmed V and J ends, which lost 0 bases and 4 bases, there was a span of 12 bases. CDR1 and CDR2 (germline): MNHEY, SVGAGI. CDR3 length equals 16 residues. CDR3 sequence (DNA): TGTGCCAGCAGTTACTCGATTGCCAGTAATAATGAAAAACTGTTTTTT. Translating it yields CASSYSIASNNEKLFF.

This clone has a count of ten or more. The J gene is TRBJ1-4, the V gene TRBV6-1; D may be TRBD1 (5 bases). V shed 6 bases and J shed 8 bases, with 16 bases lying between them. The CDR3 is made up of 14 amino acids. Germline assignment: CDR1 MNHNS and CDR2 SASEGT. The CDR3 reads CASSRDGGGEKLFF. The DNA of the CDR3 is TGTGCCAGCAGCCGGGATGGGGGGGGGGAAAAACTGTTTTTT.

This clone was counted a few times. CDR3 residues: CASSLEERGGYNEQFF. The CDR3 DNA reads TGTGCCAGCAGTTTAGAGGAGCGGGGGGGCTACAATGAGCAGTTCTTC. The chain links TRBV12-3 or TRBV12-4 to TRBJ2-1; 10 bases align to TRBD2. Trimming cost V 1 base and J 3 bases; bases outside gene matches: 3. The CDR3 runs 16 residues.

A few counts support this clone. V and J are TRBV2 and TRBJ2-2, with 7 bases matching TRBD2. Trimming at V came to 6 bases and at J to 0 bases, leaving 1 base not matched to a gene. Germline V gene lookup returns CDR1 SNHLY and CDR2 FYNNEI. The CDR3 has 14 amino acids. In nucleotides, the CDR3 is TGTGCCAGCAGGGGACTACCGAACACCGGGGAGCTGTTTTTT. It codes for CASRGLPNTGELFF.

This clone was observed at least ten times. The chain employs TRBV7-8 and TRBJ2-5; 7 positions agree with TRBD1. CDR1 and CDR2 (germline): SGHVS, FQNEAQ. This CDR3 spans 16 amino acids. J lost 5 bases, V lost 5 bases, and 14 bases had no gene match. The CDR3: CASSVNRGSNGETQYF. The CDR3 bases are TGTGCCAGCAGCGTGAACAGGGGAAGCAACGGGGAGACCCAGTACTTC.

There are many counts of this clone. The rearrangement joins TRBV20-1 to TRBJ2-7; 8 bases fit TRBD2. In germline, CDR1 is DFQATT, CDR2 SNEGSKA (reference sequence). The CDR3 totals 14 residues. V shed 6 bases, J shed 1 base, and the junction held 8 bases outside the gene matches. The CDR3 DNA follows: TGCAGTGCCCTACGGGGGGGTAGGTCCTACGAGCAGTACTTC. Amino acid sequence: CSALRGGRSYEQYF.

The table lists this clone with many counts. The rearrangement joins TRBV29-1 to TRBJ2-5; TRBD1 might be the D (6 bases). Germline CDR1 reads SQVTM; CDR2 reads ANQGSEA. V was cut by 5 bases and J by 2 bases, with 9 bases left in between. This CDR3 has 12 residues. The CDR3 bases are TGCAGCGTTTTTGGACAGCAAGAGACCCAGTACTTC. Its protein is CSVFGQQETQYF.

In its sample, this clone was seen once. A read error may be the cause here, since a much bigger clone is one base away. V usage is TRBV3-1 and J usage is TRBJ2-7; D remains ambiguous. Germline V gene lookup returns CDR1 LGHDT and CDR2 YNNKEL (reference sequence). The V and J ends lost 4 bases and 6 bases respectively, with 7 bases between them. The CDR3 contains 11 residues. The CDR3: CASSLSAEQYF. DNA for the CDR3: TGTGCCAGCAGCCTCTCGGCCGAGCAGTACTTC.

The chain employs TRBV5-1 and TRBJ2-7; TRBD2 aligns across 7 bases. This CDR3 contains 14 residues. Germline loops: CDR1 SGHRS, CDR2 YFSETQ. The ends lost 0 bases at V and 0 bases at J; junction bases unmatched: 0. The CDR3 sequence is CASSLGGSSYEQYF. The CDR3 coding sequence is TGCGCCAGCAGCTTGGGCGGGAGCTCCTACGAGCAGTACTTC.

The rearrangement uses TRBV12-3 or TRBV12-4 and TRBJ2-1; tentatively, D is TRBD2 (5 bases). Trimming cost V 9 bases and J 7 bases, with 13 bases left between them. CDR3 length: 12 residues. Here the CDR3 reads CASGERDNEQFF. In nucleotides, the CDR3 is TGTGCCAGTGGGGAGAGGGATAATGAGCAGTTCTTC.

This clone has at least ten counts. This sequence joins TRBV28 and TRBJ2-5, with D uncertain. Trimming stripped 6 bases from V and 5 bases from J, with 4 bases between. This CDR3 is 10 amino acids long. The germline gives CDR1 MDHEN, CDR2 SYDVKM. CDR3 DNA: TGTGCCAGCAGCTCGGAGACCCAGTACTTC. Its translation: CASSSETQYF.

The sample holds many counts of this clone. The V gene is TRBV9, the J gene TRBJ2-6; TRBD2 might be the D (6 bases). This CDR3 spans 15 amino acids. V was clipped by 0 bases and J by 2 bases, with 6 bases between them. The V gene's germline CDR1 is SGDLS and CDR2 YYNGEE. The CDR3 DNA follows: TGTGCCAGCAGCGTAGGCGGGGCTGGGGCCAACGTCCTGACTTTC. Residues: CASSVGGAGANVLTF.

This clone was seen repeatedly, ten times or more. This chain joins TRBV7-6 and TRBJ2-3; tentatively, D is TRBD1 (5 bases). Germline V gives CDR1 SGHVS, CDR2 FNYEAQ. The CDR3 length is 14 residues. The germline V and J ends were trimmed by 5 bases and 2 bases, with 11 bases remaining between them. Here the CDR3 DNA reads TGTGCCAGCAGCAAAATAGGGGACACAGATACGCAGTATTTT. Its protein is CASSKIGDTDTQYF.

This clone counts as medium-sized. CDR3 DNA sequence: TGTGCCAGCAGCCGGTACAATGAGCAGTTCTTC. Its protein product is CASSRYNEQFF. This chain joins TRBV27 and TRBJ2-1, with no clear D. Germline lookup yields CDR1 MNHEY and CDR2 SMNVEV (reference sequence). V dropped 6 bases and J dropped 4 bases, with 4 bases sitting between them. The CDR3 is 11 amino acids.

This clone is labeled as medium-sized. The chain's CDR3 is CASSLSEGRGRGNEQFF. CDR3 DNA sequence: TGTGCCAGCAGTTTAAGTGAGGGGCGGGGGAGAGGCAATGAGCAGTTCTTC. The V gene is TRBV28, the J gene TRBJ2-1; 7 bases fit TRBD2. The CDR3 consists of 17 residues. The trim removed 2 bases at V and 6 bases at J, leaving 13 bases unmatched. The germline gives CDR1 MDHEN, CDR2 SYDVKM.

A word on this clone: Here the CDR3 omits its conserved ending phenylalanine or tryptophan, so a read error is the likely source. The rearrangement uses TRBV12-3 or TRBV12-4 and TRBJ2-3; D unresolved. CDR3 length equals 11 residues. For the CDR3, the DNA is TGTGCGAGTCGATTCACAGATACGCAGTATTAT. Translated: CASRFTDTQYY.

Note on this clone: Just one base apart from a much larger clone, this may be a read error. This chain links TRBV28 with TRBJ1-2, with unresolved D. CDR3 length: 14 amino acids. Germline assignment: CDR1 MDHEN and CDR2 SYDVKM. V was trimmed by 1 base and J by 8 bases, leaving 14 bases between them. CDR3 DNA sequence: TGTGCCAGCAGTTTATCCGCCAGTGGAGGCGGCTACACCTTC. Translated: CASSLSASGGGYTF.

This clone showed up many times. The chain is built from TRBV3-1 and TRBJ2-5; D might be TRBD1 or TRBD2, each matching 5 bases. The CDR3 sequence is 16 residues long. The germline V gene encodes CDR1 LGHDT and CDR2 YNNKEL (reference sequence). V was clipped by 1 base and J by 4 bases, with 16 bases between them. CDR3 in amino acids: CASSQGVREFGETQYF. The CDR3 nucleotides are TGTGCCAGCAGCCAAGGGGTCAGGGAGTTTGGAGAGACCCAGTACTTC.

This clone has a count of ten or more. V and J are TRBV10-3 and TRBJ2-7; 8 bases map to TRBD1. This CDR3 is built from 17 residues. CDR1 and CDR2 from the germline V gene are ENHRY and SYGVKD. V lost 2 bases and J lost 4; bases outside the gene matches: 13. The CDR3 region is CAISEREFGTGGYEQYF. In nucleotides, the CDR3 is TGTGCCATCAGTGAGAGGGAATTTGGGACAGGTGGGTACGAGCAGTACTTC.

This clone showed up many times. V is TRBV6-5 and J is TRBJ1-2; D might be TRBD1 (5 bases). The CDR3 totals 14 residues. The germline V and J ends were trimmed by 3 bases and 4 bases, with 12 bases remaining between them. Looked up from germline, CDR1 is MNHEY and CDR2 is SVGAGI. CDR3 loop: CASSYTGGGYGYTF. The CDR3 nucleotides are TGTGCCAGCAGTTATACCGGGGGGGGCTATGGCTACACCTTC.

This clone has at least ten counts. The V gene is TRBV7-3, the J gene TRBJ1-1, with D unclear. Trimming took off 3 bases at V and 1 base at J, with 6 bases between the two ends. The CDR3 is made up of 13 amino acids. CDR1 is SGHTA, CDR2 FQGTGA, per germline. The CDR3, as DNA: TGTGCCAGCAGCTTTCAGGAGAACACTGAAGCTTTCTTT. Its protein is CASSFQENTEAFF.

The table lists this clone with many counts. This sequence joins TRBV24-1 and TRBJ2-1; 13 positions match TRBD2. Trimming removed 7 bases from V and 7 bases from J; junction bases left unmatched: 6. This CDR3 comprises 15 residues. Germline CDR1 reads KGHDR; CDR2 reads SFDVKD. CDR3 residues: CATRGLAGEVNEQFF. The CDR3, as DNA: TGTGCCACCAGAGGACTAGCGGGAGAAGTAAATGAGCAGTTCTTC.

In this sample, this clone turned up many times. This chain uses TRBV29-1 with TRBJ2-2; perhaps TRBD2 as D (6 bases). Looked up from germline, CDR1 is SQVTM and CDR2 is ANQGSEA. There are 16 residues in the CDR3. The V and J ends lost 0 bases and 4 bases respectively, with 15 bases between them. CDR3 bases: TGCAGCGTTGAAGATATACGCCGGGAGCCCACCGGGGAGCTGTTTTTT. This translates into CSVEDIRREPTGELFF.

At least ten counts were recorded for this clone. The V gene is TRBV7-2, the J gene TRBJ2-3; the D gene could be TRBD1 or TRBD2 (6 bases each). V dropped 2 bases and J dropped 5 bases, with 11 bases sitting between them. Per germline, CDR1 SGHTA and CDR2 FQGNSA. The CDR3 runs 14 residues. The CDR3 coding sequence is TGTGCCAGCAGCTTACGGGGGCAGGGAGATACGCAGTATTTT. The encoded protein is CASSLRGQGDTQYF.

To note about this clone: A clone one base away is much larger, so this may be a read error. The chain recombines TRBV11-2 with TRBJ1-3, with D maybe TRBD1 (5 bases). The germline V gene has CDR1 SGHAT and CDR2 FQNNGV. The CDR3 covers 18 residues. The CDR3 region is CASSLENWQGFGGSTIYF. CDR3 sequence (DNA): TGTGCCAGCAGCTTAGAGAATTGGCAGGGCTTTGGGGGAAGCACCATATATTTT.

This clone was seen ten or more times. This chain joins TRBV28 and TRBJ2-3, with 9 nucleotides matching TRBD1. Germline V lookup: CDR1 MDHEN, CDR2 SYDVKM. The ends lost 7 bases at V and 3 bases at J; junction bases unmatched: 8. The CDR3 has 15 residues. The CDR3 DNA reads TGTGCCAGCAATGTCCCGGGACAGGGAACAGATACGCAGTATTTT. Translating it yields CASNVPGQGTDTQYF.